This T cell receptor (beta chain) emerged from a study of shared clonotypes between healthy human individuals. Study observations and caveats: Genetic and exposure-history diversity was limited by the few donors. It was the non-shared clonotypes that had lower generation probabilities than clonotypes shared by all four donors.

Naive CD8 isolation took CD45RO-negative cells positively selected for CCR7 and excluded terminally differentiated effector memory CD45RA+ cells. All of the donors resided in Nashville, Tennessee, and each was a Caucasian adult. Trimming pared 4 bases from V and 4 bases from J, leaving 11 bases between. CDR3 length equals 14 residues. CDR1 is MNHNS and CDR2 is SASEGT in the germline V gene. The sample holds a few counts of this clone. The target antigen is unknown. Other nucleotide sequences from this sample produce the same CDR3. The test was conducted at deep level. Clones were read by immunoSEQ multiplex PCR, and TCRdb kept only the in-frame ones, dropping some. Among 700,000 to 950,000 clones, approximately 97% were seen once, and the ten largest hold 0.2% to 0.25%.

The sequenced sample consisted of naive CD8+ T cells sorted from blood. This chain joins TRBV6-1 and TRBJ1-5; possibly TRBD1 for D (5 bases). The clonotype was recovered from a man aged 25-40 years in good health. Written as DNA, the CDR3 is TGTGCCAGCAGTGGGGGGTTGGGAAATCAGCCCCAGCATTTT. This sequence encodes CASSGGLGNQPQHF.